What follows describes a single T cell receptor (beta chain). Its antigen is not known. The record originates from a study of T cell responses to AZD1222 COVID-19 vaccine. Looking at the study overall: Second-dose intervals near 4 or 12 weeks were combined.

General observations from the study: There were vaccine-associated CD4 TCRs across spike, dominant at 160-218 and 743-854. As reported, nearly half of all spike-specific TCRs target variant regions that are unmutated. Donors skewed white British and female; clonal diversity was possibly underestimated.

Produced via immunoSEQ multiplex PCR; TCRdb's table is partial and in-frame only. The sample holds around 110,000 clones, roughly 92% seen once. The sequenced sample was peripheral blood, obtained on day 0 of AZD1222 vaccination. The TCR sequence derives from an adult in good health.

The CDR3 loop is CASSPLRLADTQYF. In DNA form, the CDR3 reads TGTGCCAGCAGTCCCCTCCGACTGGCGGATACGCAGTATTTT. V gene TRBV6-5 combines with J gene TRBJ2-3; unclear D gene. Germline V gives CDR1 MNHEY, CDR2 SVGAGI. Trimming stripped 5 bases from V and 6 bases from J, with 15 bases between. This CDR3 has 14 amino acids.